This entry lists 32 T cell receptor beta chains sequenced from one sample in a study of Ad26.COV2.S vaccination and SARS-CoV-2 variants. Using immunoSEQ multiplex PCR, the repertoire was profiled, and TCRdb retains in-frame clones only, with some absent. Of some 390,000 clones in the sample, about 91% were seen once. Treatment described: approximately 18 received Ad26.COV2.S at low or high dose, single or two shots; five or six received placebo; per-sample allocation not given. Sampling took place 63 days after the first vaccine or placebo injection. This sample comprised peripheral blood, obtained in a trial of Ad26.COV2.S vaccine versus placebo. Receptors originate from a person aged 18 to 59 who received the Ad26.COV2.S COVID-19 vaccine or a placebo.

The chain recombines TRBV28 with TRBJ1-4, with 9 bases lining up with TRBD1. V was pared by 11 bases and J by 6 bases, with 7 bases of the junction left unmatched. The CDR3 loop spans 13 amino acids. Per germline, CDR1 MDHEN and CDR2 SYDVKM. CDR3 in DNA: TGTGCCGGACAACAGGGGGCGGATGAAAAACTGTTTTTT. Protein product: CAGQQGADEKLFF.

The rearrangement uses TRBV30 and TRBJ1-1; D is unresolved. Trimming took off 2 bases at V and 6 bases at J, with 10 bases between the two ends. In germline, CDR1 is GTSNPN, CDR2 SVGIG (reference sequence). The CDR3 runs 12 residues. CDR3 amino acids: CAWSKAFSEAFF. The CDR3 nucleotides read TGTGCCTGGAGTAAGGCCTTCTCTGAAGCTTTCTTT.

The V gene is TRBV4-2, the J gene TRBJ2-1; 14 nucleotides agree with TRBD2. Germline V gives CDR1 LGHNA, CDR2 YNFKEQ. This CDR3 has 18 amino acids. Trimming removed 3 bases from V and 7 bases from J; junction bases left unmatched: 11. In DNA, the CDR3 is TGTGCCAGCAGCCAGGGGACTAGCGGGAGTTCTCAGGTGAATGAGCAGTTCTTC. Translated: CASSQGTSGSSQVNEQFF.

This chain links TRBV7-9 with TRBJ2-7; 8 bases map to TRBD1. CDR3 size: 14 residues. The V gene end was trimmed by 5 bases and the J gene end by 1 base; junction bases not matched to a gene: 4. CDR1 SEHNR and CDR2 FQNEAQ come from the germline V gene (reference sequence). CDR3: CASSRQGISYEQYF. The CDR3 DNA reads TGTGCCAGCAGCCGACAGGGGATATCCTACGAGCAGTACTTC.

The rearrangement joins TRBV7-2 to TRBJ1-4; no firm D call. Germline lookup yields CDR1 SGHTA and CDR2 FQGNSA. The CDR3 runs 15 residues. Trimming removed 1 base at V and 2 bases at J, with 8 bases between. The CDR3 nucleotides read TGTGCCAGCAGCTTAGTTGGCACCACTAATGAAAAACTGTTTTTT. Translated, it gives CASSLVGTTNEKLFF. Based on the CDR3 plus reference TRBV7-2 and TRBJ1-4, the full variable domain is GAGVSQSPSNKVTEKGKDVELRCDPISGHTALYWYRQSLGQGLEFLIYFQGNSAPDKSGLPSDRFSAERTGGSVSTLTIQRTQQEDSAVYLCASSLVGTTNEKLFFGSGTQLSVL.

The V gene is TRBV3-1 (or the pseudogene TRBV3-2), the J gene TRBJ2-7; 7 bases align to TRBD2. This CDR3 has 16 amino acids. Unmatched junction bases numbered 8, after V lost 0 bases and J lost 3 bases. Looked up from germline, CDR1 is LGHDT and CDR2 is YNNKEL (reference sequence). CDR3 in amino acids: CASSQDRLRGDYEQYF. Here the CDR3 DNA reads TGTGCCAGCAGCCAAGATAGGCTCCGGGGGGACTACGAGCAGTACTTC.

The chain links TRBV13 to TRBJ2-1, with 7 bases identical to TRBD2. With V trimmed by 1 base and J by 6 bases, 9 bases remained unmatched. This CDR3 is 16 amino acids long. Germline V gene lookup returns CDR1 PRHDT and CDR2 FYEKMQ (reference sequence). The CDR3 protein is CASSLVGGRAPNEQFF. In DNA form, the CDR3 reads TGTGCCAGCAGCTTAGTCGGGGGGAGGGCCCCCAATGAGCAGTTCTTC. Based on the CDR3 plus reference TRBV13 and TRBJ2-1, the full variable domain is AAGVIQSPRHLIKEKRETATLKCYPIPRHDTVYWYQQGPGQDPQFLISFYEKMQSDKGSIPDRFSAQQFSDYHSELNMSSLELGDSALYFCASSLVGGRAPNEQFFGPGTRLTVL.

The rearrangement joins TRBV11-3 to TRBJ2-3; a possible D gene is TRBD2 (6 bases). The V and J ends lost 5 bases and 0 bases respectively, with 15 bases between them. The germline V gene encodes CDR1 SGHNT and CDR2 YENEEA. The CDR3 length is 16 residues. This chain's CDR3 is CASSPRDFSSTDTQYF. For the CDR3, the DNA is TGTGCCAGCAGCCCCAGGGACTTCTCTAGCACAGATACGCAGTATTTT. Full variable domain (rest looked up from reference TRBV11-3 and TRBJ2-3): EAGVVQSPRYKIIEKKQPVAFWCNPISGHNTLYWYLQNLGQGPELLIRYENEEAVDDSQLPKDRFSAERLKGVDSTLKIQPAELGDSAVYLCASSPRDFSSTDTQYFGPGTRLTVL.

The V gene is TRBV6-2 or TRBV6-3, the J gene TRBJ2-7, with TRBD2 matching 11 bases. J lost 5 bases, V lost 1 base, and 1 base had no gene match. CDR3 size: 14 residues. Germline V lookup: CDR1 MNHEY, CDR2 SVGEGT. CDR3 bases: TGTGCCAGCAGTTACTTAGCGGGAGGGAACGAGCAGTACTTC. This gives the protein CASSYLAGGNEQYF.

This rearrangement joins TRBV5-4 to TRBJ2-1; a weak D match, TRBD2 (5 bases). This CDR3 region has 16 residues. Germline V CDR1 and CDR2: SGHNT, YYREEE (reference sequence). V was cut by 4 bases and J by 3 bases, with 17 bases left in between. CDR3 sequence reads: CASSPGGSANYNEQFF. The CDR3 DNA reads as TGTGCCAGCAGCCCCGGTGGGAGCGCGAACTACAATGAGCAGTTCTTC.

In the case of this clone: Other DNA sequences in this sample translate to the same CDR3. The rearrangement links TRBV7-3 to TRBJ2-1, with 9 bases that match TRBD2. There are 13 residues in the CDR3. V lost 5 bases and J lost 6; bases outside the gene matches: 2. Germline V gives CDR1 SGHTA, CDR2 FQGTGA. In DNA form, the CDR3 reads TGTGCCAGCAGCCCAGCGGGAGGCAATGAGCAGTTCTTC. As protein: CASSPAGGNEQFF.

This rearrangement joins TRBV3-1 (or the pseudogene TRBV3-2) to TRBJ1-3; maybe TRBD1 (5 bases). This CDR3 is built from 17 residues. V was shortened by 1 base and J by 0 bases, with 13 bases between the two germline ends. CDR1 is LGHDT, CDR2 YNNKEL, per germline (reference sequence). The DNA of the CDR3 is TGTGCCAGCAGCCAAGGACCCGGGGGGTTCTCTGGAAACACCATATATTTT. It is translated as CASSQGPGGFSGNTIYF.

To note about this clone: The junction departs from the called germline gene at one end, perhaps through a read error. CDR3 in DNA: TGTGCTAGCAGCTCAGACAGGGGCACAGAGACCCAGTACTTC. This translates into CASSSDRGTETQYF. This chain uses TRBV7-7 with TRBJ2-5; 8 bases agree with TRBD1. CDR1 and CDR2 from the germline V gene are SSHAT and FNYEAQ (reference sequence). The CDR3 consists of 14 residues. Full variable domain (missing parts from reference TRBV7-7 and TRBJ2-5): GAGVSQSPRYKVTKRGQDVTLRCDPISSHATLYWYQQALGQGPEFLTYFNYEAQPDKSGLPSDRFSAERPEGSISTLTIQRTEQRDSAMYRCASSSDRGTETQYFGPGTRLLVL.

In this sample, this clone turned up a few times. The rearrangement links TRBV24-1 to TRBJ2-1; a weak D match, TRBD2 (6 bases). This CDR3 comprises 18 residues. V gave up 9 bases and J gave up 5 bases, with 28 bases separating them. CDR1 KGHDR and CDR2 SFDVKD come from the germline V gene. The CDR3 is CATSHWRGPQASHNEQFF. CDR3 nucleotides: TGTGCCACCTCTCATTGGAGGGGTCCTCAAGCTAGCCACAATGAGCAGTTCTTC.

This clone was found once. As DNA, the CDR3 is TGTGCCAGCAGTTCCGCGGGCTCCAACACTGAAGCTTTCTTT. Amino acids: CASSSAGSNTEAFF. The V gene is TRBV6-5, the J gene TRBJ1-1, with D unclear. Germline V gene sequence: CDR1 MNHEY, CDR2 SVGAGI. CDR3 length equals 14 residues. The ends were cut back, 4 bases at V and 2 bases at J, with 11 bases in the middle.

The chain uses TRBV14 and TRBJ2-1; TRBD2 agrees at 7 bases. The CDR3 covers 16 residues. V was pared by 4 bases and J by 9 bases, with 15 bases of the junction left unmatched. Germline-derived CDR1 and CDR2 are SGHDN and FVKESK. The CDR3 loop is CASSRGLAGVLGEQFF. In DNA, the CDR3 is TGTGCCAGCAGCCGGGGACTGGCGGGAGTCTTAGGTGAGCAGTTCTTC.

CDR3 amino acids: CASNQLRGAGELFF. CDR3 sequence (DNA): TGTGCCAGCAACCAATTGAGGGGTGCCGGGGAGCTGTTTTTT. The V and J genes are TRBV11-2 and TRBJ2-2, with D perhaps TRBD1 or TRBD2 (5 bases each). The CDR3 loop spans 14 amino acids. In germline, CDR1 is SGHAT, CDR2 FQNNGV. V was shortened by 7 bases and J by 6 bases, with 15 bases between the two germline ends.

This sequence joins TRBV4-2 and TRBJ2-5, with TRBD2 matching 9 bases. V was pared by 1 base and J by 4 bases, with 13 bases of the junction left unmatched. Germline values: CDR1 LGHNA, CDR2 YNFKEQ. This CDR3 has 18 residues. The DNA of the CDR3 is TGTGCCAGCAGCCAAGGAGTCGCAGTAGCGGGAGCGGGAGAGACCCAGTACTTC. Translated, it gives CASSQGVAVAGAGETQYF.

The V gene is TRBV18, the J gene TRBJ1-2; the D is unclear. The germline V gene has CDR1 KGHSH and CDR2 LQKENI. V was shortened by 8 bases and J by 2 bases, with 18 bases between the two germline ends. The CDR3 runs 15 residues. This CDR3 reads CASPSGESSNYGYTF. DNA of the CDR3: TGTGCCAGCCCGTCCGGGGAAAGTTCGAACTATGGCTACACCTTC.

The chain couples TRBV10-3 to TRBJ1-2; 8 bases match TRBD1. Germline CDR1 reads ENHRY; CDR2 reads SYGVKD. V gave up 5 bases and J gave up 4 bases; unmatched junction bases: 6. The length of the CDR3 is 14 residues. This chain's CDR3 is CAISPQGAGYGYTF. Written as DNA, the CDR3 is TGTGCCATCAGTCCCCAGGGGGCGGGCTATGGCTACACCTTC.

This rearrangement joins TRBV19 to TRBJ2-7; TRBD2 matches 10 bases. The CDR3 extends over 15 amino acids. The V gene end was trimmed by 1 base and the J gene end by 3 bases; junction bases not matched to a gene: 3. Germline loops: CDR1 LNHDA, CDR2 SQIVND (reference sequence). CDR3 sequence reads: CASSIGASGSYEQYF. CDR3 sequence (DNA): TGTGCCAGTAGTATAGGGGCTAGCGGGAGCTACGAGCAGTACTTC.

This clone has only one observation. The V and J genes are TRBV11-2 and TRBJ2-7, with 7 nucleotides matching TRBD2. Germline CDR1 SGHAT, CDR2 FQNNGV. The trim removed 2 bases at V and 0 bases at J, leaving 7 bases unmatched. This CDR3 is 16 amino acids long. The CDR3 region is CASSLISGLSSYEQYF. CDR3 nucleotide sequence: TGTGCCAGCAGCTTAATTTCGGGACTATCCTCCTACGAGCAGTACTTC.

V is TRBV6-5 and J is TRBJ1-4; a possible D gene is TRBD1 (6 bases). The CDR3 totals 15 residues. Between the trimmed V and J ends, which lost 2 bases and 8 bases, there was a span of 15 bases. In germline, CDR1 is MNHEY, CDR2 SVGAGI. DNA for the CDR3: TGTGCCAGCAGTTACGGCCAGGGGCAGTCGGAAAAACTGTTTTTT. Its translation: CASSYGQGQSEKLFF.

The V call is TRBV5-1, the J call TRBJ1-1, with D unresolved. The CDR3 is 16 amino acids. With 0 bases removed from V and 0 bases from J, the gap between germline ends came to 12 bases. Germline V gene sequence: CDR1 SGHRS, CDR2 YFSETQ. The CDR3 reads CASSLVGRTMNTEAFF. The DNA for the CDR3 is TGCGCCAGCAGCTTGGTGGGCAGAACCATGAACACTGAAGCTTTCTTT.

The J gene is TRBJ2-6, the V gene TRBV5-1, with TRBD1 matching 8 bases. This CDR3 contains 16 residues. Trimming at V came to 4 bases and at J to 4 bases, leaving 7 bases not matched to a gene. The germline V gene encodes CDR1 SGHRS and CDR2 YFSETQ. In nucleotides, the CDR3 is TGCGCCAGCAGCCCCCGACAGGGGTGGGGGGCCAACGTCCTGACTTTC. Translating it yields CASSPRQGWGANVLTF. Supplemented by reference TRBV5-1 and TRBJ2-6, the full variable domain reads KAGVTQTPRYLIKTRGQQVTLSCSPISGHRSVSWYQQTPGQGLQFLFEYFSETQRNKGNFPGRFSGRQFSNSRSEMNVSTLELGDSALYLCASSPRQGWGANVLTFGAGSRLTVL.

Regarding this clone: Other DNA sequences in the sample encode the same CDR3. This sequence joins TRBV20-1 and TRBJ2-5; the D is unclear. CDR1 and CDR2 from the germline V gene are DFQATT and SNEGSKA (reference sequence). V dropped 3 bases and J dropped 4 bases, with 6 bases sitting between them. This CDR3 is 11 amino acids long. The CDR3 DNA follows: TGCAGTGCTAGGGGTGGAGAGACCCAGTACTTC. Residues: CSARGGETQYF.

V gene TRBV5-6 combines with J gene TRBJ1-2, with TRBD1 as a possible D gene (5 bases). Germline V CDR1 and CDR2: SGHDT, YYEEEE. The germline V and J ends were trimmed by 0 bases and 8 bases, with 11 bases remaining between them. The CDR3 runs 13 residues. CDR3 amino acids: CASSLGQGRGYTF. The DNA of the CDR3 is TGTGCCAGCAGCTTGGGGCAGGGTCGGGGCTACACCTTC.

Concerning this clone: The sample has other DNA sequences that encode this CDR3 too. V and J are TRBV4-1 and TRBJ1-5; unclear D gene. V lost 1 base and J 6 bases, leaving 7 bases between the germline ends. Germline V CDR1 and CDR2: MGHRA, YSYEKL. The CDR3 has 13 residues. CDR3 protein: CASSQAPRQPQHF. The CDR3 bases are TGCGCCAGCAGCCAAGCCCCGCGTCAGCCCCAGCATTTT.

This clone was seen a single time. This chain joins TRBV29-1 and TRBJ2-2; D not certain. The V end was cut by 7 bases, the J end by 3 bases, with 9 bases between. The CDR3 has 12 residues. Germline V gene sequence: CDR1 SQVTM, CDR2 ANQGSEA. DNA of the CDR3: TGCAGCGCTGCACTCTACACCGGGGAGCTGTTTTTT. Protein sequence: CSAALYTGELFF.

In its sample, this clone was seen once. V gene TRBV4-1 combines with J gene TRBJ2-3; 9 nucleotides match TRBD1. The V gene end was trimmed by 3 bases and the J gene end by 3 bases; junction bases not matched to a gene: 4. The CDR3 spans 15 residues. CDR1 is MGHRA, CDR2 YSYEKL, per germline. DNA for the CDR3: TGCGCCAGCAGCCATTCGGGACAGGGTACAGATACGCAGTATTTT. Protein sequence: CASSHSGQGTDTQYF.

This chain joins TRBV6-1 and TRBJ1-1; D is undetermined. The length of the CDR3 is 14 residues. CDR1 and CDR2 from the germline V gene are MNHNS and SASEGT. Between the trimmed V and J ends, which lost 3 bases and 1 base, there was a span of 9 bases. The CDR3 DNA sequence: TGTGCCAGCAGTGAGCAGGATGGGAACACTGAAGCTTTCTTT. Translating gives CASSEQDGNTEAFF.

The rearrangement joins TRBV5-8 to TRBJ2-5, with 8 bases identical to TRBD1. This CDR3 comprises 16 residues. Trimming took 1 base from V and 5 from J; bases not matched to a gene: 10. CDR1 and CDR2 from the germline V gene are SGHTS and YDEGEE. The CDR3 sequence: CASSLRAGGVRETQYF. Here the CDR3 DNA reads TGTGCCAGCAGCTTGAGGGCAGGGGGCGTCCGGGAGACCCAGTACTTC.